The sequence of this T cell receptor beta chain was determined in a study of shared clonotypes between healthy human individuals. In the study overall: Every donor yielded three CD4 naive, three CD4 memory, two CD8 naive and one CD8 memory plate.

All donors were healthy HIV-negative adults lacking recent acute infections or vaccinations. For this clone: As yet, its antigen is unknown. The sample holds other DNA sequences that translate to the same CDR3.

This CDR3 is 14 amino acids long. V lost 5 bases and J lost 4, with 14 bases in between. Germline CDR1 is SGHTA and CDR2 is FQGNSA. Study-wide results and caveats: Among non-shared clonotypes, generation probabilities were lower than among those shared by all four donors.

Sequencing was performed with immunoSEQ multiplex PCR; in TCRdb, only in-frame clones are kept and a portion is missing. The sample includes approximately 2,300,000 clones, around 90% of them seen just once. This chain connects TRBV7-2 to TRBJ2-5; tentatively, D is TRBD1 or TRBD2 (5 bases each). The sequencing input was naive CD4+ T cells from PBMCs. Subset specified: CD45RA+ positively selected. This clonotype was obtained from a man younger than 30 in good health. Some clones in this sample may be carry-over from other donors' samples. In DNA, the CDR3 is TGTGCCAGCAGCAGTACAGGAGGAGGAGAGACCCAGTACTTC. Translation: CASSSTGGGETQYF.